The 3 T cell receptor beta chains listed next were all sequenced from one sample in a study of T cell repertoires in cytomegalovirus infection. TCRdb itself ran the reads through MiXCR, one entry per CDR3 protein. The profile shows roughly 220,000 distinct CDR3 sequences, about 39% of them singletons. Their antigens are not known. The starting material was CD8+ T cells from cultured PBMCs, obtained from culture after CMV antigen stimulation. These receptors were taken from a human donor in good health (CMV status not recorded). Some clones in this sample may be carry-over from other donors' samples.

CDR3 nucleotide sequence: TGTGCCAGCAGTTGGAGGGGGAATTCACCCCTCCACTTT. Translating gives CASSWRGNSPLHF. The chain links TRBV27 to TRBJ1-6; the D gene is possibly TRBD1 (6 bases). Germline V gene sequence: CDR1 MNHEY, CDR2 SMNVEV (reference sequence). Trimming shortened V by 4 bases and J by 7 bases, and 8 bases separated the two germline ends. The CDR3 has 13 residues.

This rearrangement joins TRBV11-1 to TRBJ1-1; D is undetermined. CDR3 length: 15 amino acids. Germline lookup yields CDR1 SGHAT and CDR2 FQDESV (reference sequence). Trimming pared 2 bases from V and 3 bases from J, leaving 13 bases between. The DNA of the CDR3 is TGTGCCAGCAGCTTATTTCCCCACGGCGACACTGAAGCTTTCTTT. Encoded protein: CASSLFPHGDTEAFF.

This chain joins TRBV15 and TRBJ2-1, with 13 nucleotides matching TRBD2. V trimming: 6 bases; J trimming: 10 bases; junction bases outside the gene matches: 9. The CDR3 has 15 residues. Germline CDR1 and CDR2: LNHNV and YYDKDF (reference sequence). Here the CDR3 DNA reads TGTGCCACCAGACCGACTAGCGGGGGGAAGAGGGAGCAGTTCTTC. It codes for CATRPTSGGKREQFF.